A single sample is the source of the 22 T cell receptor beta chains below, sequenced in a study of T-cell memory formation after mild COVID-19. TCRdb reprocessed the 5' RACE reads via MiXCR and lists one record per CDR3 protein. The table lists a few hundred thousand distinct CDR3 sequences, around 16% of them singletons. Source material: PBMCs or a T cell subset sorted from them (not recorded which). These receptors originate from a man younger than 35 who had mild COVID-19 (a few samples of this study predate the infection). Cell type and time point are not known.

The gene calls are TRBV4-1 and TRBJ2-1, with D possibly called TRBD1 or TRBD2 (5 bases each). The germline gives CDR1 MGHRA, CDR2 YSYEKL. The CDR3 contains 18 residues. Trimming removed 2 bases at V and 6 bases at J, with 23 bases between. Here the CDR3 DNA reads TGCGCCAGCAGCCAACAAGATATCGGGACCAGCATCCGCAATGAGCAGTTCTTC. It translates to CASSQQDIGTSIRNEQFF.

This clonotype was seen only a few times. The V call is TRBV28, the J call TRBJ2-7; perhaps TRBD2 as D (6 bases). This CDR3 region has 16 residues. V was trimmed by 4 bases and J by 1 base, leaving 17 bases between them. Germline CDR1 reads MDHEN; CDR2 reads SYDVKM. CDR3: CASSSSGRGTSYEQYV. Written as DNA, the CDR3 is TGTGCCAGCAGTTCCTCCGGGCGGGGAACTTCCTACGAGCAGTACGTC.

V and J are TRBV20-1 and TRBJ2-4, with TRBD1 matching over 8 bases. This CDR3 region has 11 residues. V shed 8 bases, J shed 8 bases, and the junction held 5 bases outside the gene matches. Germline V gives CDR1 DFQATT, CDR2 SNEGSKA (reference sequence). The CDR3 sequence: CSLQGDYIQYF. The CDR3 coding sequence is TGCAGTCTACAGGGGGACTACATTCAGTACTTC.

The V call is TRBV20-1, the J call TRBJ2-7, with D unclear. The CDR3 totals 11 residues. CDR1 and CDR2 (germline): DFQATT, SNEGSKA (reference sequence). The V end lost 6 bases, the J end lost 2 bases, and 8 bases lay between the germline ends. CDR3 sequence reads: CSALVAYEQYF. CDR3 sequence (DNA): TGCAGTGCCCTAGTCGCCTACGAGCAGTACTTC.

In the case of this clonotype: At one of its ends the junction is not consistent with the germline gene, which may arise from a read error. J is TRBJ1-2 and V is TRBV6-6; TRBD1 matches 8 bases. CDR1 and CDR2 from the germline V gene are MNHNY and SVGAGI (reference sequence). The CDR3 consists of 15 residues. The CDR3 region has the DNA TGTGCCAGCAGTCACTCTCAGGGGGCCGGCGATGGCTACACCTTC. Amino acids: CASSHSQGAGDGYTF.

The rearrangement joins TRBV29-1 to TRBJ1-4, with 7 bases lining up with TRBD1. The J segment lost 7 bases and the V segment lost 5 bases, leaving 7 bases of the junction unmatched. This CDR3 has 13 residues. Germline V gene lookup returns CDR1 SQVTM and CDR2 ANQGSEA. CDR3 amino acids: CSVRQGRGEKLFF. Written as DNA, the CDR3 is TGCAGCGTTCGACAGGGAAGAGGTGAAAAACTGTTTTTT.

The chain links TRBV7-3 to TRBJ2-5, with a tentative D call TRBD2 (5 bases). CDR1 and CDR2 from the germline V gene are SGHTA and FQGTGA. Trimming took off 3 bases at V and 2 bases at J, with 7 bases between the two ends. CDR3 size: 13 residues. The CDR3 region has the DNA TGTGCCAGCAGCTTGAGGGATCAAGAGACCCAGTACTTC. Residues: CASSLRDQETQYF.

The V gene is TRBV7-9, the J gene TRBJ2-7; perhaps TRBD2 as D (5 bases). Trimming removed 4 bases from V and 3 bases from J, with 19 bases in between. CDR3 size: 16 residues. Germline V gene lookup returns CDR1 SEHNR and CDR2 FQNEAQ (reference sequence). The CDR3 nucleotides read TGTGCCAGCAGCTCCATAGCTCGGGGAGCCTACTACGAGCAGTACTTC. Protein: CASSSIARGAYYEQYF. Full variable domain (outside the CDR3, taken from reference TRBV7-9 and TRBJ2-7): DTGVSQNPRHKITKRGQNVTFRCDPISEHNRLYWYRQTLGQGPEFLTYFQNEAQLEKSRLLSDRFSAERPKGSFSTLEIQRTEQGDSAMYLCASSSIARGAYYEQYFGPGTRLTVT.

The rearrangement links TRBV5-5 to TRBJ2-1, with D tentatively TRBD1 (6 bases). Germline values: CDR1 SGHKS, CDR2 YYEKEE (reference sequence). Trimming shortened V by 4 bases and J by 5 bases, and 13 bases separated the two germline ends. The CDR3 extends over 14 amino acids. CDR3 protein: CASSNRDTNNEQFF. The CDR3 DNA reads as TGTGCCAGCAGCAACCGGGACACCAACAATGAGCAGTTCTTC.

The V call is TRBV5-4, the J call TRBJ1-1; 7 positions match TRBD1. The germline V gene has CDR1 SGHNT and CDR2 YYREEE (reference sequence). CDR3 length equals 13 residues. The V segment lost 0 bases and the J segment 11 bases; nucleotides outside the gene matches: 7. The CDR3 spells CASSLGGGGHAFF. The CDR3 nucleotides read TGTGCCAGCAGCTTGGGGGGAGGGGGCCACGCTTTCTTT.

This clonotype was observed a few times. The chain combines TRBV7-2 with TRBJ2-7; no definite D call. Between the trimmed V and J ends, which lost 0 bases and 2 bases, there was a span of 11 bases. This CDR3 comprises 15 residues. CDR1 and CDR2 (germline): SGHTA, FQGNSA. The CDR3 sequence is CASSLAPGLTYEQYF. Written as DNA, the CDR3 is TGTGCCAGCAGCTTAGCGCCTGGCCTCACCTACGAGCAGTACTTC.

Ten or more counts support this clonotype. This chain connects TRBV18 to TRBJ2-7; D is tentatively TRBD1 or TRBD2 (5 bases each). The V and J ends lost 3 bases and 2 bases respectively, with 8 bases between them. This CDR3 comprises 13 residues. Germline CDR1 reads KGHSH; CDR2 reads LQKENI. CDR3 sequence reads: CASSPGDPYEQYF. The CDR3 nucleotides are TGTGCCAGCTCACCTGGGGACCCCTACGAGCAGTACTTC.

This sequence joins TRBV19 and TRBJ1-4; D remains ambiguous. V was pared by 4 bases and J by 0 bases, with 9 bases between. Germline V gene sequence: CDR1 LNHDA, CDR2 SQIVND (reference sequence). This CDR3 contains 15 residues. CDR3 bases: TGTGCCAGTAGTACTACAGCTACAACTAATGAAAAACTGTTTTTT. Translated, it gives CASSTTATTNEKLFF.

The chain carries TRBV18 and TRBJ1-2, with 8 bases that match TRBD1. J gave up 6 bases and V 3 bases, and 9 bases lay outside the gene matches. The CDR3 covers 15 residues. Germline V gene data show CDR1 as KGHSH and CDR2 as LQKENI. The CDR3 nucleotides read TGTGCCAGCTCACCCATAGACAGGGGAGGGCATGGCTACACCTTC. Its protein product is CASSPIDRGGHGYTF. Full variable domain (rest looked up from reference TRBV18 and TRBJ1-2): NAGVMQNPRHLVRRRGQEARLRCSPMKGHSHVYWYRQLPEEGLKFMVYLQKENIIDESGMPKERFSAEFPKEGPSILRIQQVVRGDSAAYFCASSPIDRGGHGYTFGSGTRLTVV.

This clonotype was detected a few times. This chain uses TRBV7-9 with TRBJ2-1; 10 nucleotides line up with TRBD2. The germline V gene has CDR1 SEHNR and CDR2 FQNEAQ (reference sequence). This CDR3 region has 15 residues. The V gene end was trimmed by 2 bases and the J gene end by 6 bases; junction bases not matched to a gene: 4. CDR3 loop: CASSLLAGVINEQFF. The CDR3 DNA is TGTGCCAGCAGCTTACTAGCGGGGGTCATCAATGAGCAGTTCTTC.

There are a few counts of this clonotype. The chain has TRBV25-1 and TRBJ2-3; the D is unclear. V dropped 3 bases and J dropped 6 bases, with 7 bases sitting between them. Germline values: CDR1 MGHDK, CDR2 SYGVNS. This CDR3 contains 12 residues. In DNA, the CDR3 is TGTGCCAGCAGTGACGTAAACGATACGCAGTATTTT. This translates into CASSDVNDTQYF.

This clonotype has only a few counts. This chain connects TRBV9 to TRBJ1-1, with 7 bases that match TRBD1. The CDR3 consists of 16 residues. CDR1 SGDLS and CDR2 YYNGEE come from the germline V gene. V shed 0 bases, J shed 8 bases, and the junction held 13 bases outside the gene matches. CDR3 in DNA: TGTGCCAGCAGCGTAGACGCCGGAGGCAGGGACAGCGAAGCTTTCTTT. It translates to CASSVDAGGRDSEAFF. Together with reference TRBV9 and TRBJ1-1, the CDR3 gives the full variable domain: DSGVTQTPKHLITATGQRVTLRCSPRSGDLSVYWYQQSLDQGLQFLIQYYNGEERAKGNILERFSAQQFPDLHSELNLSSLELGDSALYFCASSVDAGGRDSEAFFGQGTRLTVV.

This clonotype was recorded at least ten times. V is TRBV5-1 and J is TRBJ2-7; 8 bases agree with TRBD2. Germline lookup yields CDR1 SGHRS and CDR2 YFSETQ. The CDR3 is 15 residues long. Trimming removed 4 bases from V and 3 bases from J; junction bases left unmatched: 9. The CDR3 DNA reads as TGCGCCAGCAGCATATTGACTAGCGTCGACTACGAGCAGTACTTC. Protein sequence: CASSILTSVDYEQYF.

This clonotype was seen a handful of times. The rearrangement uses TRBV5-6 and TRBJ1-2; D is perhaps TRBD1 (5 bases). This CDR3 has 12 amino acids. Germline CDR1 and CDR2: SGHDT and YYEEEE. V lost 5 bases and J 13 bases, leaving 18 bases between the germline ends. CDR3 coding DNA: TGTGCCAGCAGGCGGGACGGCTCGGTGACCACCTTC. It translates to CASRRDGSVTTF.

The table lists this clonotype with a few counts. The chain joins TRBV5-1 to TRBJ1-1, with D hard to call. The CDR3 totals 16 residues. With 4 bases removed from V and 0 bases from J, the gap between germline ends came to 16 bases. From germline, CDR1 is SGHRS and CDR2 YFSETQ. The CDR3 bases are TGCGCCAGCAGCCTCTCCGCGTCAGTAATGAACACTGAAGCTTTCTTT. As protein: CASSLSASVMNTEAFF. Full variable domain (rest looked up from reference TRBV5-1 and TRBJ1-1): KAGVTQTPRYLIKTRGQQVTLSCSPISGHRSVSWYQQTPGQGLQFLFEYFSETQRNKGNFPGRFSGRQFSNSRSEMNVSTLELGDSALYLCASSLSASVMNTEAFFGQGTRLTVV.

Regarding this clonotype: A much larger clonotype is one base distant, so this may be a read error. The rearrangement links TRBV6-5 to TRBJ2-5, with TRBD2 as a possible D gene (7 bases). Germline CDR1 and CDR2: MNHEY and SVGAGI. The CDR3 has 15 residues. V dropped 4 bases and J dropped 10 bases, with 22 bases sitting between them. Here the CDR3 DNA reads TGTGCCAGCAGTTTCTCAATCGGGGGCAGGGAGGGCCAGTACTTC. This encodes CASSFSIGGREGQYF.

Written as DNA, the CDR3 is TGTGCCATCAGTGGACAGGGGCGAAGCAGTGGCTACACCTTC. Protein sequence: CAISGQGRSSGYTF. The chain employs TRBV10-3 and TRBJ1-2; 8 bases line up with TRBD1. After removal of 4 bases from V and 7 bases from J, the junction contained 8 bases not matched to a gene. This CDR3 contains 14 residues. Per germline, CDR1 ENHRY and CDR2 SYGVKD.